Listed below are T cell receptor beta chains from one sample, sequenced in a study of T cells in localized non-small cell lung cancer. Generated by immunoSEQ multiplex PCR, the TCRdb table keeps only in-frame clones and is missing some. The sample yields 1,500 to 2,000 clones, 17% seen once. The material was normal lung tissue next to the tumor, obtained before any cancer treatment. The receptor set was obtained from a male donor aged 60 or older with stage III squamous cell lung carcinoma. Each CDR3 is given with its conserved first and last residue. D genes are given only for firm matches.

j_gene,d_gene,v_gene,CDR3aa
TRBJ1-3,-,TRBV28,CASSLGVGRASSGNTIYF
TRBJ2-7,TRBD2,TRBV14,CASSQGEGEQYF
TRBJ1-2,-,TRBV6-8,CASSPGTDFYGYTF
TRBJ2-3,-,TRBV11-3,CASSKSGTYTDTQYF
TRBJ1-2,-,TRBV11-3,CASSLGTEMNYGYTF
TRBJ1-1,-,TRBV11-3,CASSLVGTPYTEAFF
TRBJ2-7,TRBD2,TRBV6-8,CASSPGRGREQYF
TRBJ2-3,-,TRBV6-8,CASNQRGLDTQYF
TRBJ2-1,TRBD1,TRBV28,CASSSDRGLTNEQFF
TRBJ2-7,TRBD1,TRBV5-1,CASSTGTVNYEQYF
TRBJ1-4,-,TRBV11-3,CASSSDRTNEKLFF
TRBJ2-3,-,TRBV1,CTSSQDRDVDTQYF
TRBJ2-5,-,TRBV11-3,CASSMFGPQETQYF
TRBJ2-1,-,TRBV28,CASSPGGSTNNEQFF
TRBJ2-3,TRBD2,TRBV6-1,CASSEAPGLAGSTDTQYF
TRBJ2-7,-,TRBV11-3,CASSRERGQTFYEQYF
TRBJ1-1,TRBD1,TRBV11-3,CASSLSGGVTEAFF
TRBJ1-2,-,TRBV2,CASSSGTASNYGYTF
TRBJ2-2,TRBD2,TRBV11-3,CASRTRRGIYTGELFF
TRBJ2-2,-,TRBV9,CASSPYNRDNFIYNTGELFF
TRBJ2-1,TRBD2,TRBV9,CASTQNDGVAGDKYNEQFF
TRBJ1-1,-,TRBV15,CATSRDLAGTEAFF
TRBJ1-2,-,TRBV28,CASSRITGTNYGYTF
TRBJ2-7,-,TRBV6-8,CASSTSSRDSSYEQYF
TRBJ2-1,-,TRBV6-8,CASSVGTEGGEQFF
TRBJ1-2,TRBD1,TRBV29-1,CSVEGTANGYTF
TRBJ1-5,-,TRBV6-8,CASSYSMNREEPQHF
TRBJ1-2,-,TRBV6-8,CASSYSRGDGYTF
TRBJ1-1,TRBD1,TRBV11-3,CASAGQFMNTEAFF
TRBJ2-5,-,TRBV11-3,CASSLEALPSPQETQYF
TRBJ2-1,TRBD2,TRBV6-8,CASSYLAGDPIRRYNEQFF
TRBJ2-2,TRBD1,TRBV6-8,CASRGQFANTGELFF
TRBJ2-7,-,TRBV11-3,CASSLSPSGDEQYF
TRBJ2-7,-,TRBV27,CASSLSMSSEQYF
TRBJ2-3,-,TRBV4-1,CASSWGTANTDTQYF
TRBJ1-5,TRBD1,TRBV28,CASTPDRDSNQPQHF
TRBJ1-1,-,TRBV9,CASRRGLGTEAFF
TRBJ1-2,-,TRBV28,CASSLPGIEYGYTF
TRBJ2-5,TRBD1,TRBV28,CASSHGQGSETQYF
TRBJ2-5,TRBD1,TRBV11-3,CASSLTGGVKETQYF
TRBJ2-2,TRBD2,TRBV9,CASSAGLAGGNTGELFF
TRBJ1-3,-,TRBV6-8,CASSPGPGNTIYF
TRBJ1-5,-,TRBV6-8,CASSFYPGLNSNQPQHF
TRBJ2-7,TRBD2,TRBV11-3,CASSLVSGGHYEQYF
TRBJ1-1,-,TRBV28,CASSLVAMNTEAFF
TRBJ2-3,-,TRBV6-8,CASSDSQGTDTQYF
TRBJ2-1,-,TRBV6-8,CASRLAGVNEQFF
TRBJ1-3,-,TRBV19,CASSIWRDSGNTIYF
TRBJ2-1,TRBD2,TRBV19,CASTPAGGLNEQFF
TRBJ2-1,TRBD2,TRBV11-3,CASSLEIAGLVSSRQFF
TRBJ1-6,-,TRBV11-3,CASSLSGDAYSPLHF